The sequence of this T cell receptor beta chain was determined in a study of cytomegalovirus exposure and HLA in healthy donors. The study, taken as a whole, reports: A later analysis associated approximately 17,000 TCR beta sequences with HLA alleles at a 0.05 false discovery rate. The productive fraction for most TCR beta V segments was about 90% or about 30% in an earlier analysis. One variant, a missense change in DCLRE1C, was linked in a later analysis to TCR beta V- and J-gene trimming. Investigators reported more than 150 TCR beta chains as tied to cytomegalovirus.

V lost 2 bases, J lost 7 bases, and 6 bases stayed unmatched. The CDR3 sequence is 14 residues long. The germline CDR1 and CDR2 sequences are SGHTA and FQGTGA. In the case of this clone: Its antigen is not identified.

The PCR made use of 60 Vbeta and 13 Jbeta primers. TCRdb's copy holds only in-frame clones and misses some; the assay was immunoSEQ multiplex PCR. Of around 110,000 clones listed, 55% to 80% are singletons. This receptor was taken from a young woman in good health and CMV-seronegative. The material sequenced was PBMCs. The V call is TRBV7-3, the J call TRBJ1-1; 8 bases map to TRBD1. This CDR3 reads CASSLQTGASEAFF. DNA for the CDR3: TGTGCCAGCAGCTTACAGACAGGGGCCAGTGAAGCTTTCTTT.